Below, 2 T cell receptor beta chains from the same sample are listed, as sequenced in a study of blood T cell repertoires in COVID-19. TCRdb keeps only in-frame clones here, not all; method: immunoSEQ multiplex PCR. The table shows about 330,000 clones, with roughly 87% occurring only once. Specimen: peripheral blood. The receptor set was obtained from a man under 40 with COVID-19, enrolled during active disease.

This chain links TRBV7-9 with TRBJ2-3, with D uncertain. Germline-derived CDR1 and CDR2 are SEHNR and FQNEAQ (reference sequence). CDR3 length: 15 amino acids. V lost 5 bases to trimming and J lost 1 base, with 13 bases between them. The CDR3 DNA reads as TGTGCCAGCAGCCTCGACTTGTCTGGCACAGATACGCAGTATTTT. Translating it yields CASSLDLSGTDTQYF. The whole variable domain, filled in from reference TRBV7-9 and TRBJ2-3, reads DTGVSQNPRHKITKRGQNVTFRCDPISEHNRLYWYRQTLGQGPEFLTYFQNEAQLEKSRLLSDRFSAERPKGSFSTLEIQRTEQGDSAMYLCASSLDLSGTDTQYFGPGTRLTVL.

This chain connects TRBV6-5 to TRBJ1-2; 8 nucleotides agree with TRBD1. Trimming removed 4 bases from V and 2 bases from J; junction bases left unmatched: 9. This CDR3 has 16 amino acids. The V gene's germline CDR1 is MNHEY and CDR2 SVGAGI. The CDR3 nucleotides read TGTGCCAGCAGTTGGGTCGCAGGGGGCACCAACTATGGCTACACCTTC. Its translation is CASSWVAGGTNYGYTF.